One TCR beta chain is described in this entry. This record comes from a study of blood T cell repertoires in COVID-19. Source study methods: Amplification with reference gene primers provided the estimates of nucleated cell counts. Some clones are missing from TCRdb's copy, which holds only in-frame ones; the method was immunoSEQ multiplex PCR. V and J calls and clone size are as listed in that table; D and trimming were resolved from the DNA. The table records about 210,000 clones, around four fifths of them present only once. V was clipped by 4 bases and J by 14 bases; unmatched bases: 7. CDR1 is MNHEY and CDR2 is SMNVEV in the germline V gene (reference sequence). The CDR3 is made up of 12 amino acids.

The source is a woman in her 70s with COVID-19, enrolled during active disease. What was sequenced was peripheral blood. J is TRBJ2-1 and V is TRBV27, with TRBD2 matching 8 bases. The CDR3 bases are TGTGCCAGCAGTTCGGGAGGGCCTCTTAAGTTCTTC. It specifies CASSSGGPLKFF.